The present T cell receptor (beta chain) was sequenced within a study of blood T cell repertoires in COVID-19 (TCRdb year 2020). General notes on the study: Samples covering the acute and convalescent phases of COVID-19 were provided by collaborators in the United States, Italy and Spain. The material from the prospective study consisted of cDNA or gDNA derived from T cells, B-cell-depleted T cells, or PBMCs. The dataset comprised deeply sampled blood TCRbeta repertoires from subjects exposed to, actively infected with, or recovered from COVID-19. The repertoires were released in a freely available public database meant as a resource for research on the immune response to SARS-CoV-2. Samples came from the ongoing ImmuneRACE study (first 160 participants) plus 1,254 subjects from 6 global collaborators. Sample metadata almost always included a de-identified subject ID, COVID-19 status, age in years and sex. HLA class I and class II types, where available, came from metadata supplied by the sample provider rather than from assay-based typing. Overall results and qualifications from the work: The amount of clinical and demographic metadata varied by source and participant and was provided uncurated.

The immunoSEQ Assay, a bias-controlled multiplex PCR, was used to amplify TCRbeta CDR3 regions from genomic DNA. The authors processed their data as follows. Nucleated cell counts per sample were estimated from amplification of reference gene primers within the assay. To quantify the absolute abundance of each unique TCRbeta CDR3 rearrangement, sequence reads were collapsed and filtered. For each sample, productive Simpson clonality was calculated by taking the square root of Simpson's diversity index across productive rearrangements. TCRdb mirrors the immuneACCESS table, restricted to in-frame sequences. Some clones are absent from its copies; in checked studies, under half trace to an unresolved V gene, and the reason for the others is unknown. That table furnishes V, J and clone size, whereas the DNA furnished D and trimming. The sample table holds some 250,000 clones, of which just under 90% were seen once. Of the sample, about 4% falls within the top ten clones.

In the prospective study, participants were roughly 18 to 95 years old, resided in fewer than 25 geographic areas of the United States, and were enrolled through a virtual design. In the prospective study, cohorts were assigned on the basis of participant-reported clinical history obtained from a screening survey and a study questionnaire. Mobile phlebotomists in the prospective study collected whole blood, serum and a nasopharyngeal or oropharyngeal swab from every participant. Prospective study participants could optionally give additional blood draws and questionnaires over a 2-month period. Before DNA extraction, prospective study blood samples were shipped either frozen or at room temperature. The CDR3 measures 16 amino acids from cysteine to phenylalanine. CDR3 DNA only is kept here, 48 bases in frame from base 1. V lost 1 base and J lost 1 base, and the count of bases not matched to a germline gene is 5. The CDR1 and CDR2 encoded by the germline V gene are SGHVS and FNYEAQ.

As concerns this clone: The target of this receptor is not known. No quality values exist for individual bases; no much larger clone is one base distant.

Sequences were obtained from PBMCs or T cells enriched from blood (not recorded which). The rearranged chain carries TRBV7-6 and TRBJ2-7; 9 central nucleotides agree with TRBD1. This clonotype was sampled from a woman in her 30s with acute COVID-19. CDR3 reads: CASSLGGQGVSYEQYF. The DNA sequence is as follows: TGTGCCAGCAGCTTAGGGGGACAGGGTGTATCCTACGAGCAGTACTTC.